Following are 22 T cell receptor beta chains from one sample sequenced in a study of shared clonotypes between healthy human individuals. Here immunoSEQ multiplex PCR was the method, and the copy in TCRdb shows in-frame clones only, minus some. The sample includes roughly 810,000 clones, just over 95% seen only once; the top ten take less than 0.25%. Positive CCR7 selection of CD45RO-negative cells yielded the naive CD8 cells, and terminally differentiated effector memory CD45RA+ cells were excluded. Sequencing was carried out using naive CD8+ T cells sorted from blood. Source of these receptors: a man aged 25-40 years in good health.

The J gene is TRBJ2-1, the V gene TRBV28; 10 bases align to TRBD1. V lost 0 bases, J lost 5 bases, and 4 bases stayed unmatched. The CDR3 has 16 amino acids. Germline-derived CDR1 and CDR2 are MDHEN and SYDVKM. The CDR3 region is CASSLWGDRGNNEQFF. The CDR3 DNA reads as TGTGCCAGCAGTTTATGGGGGGACAGGGGTAACAATGAGCAGTTCTTC.

This chain connects TRBV7-9 to TRBJ2-3; TRBD2 agrees at 7 bases. The CDR3 has 16 residues. The germline gives CDR1 SEHNR, CDR2 FQNEAQ (reference sequence). V trimming: 5 bases; J trimming: 6 bases; junction bases outside the gene matches: 14. The CDR3 is CASSPLGEGLMDTQYF. The CDR3 DNA follows: TGTGCCAGCAGCCCTCTAGGGGAGGGTTTGATGGATACGCAGTATTTT.

The chain uses TRBV7-9 and TRBJ2-6; TRBD1 matches at 7 bases. V was pared by 4 bases and J by 0 bases, with 6 bases of the junction left unmatched. Per germline, CDR1 SEHNR and CDR2 FQNEAQ (reference sequence). This CDR3 comprises 17 residues. This chain's CDR3 is CASSYRDSPSGANVLTF. In nucleotides, the CDR3 is TGTGCCAGCAGCTACCGGGACAGCCCCTCTGGGGCCAACGTCCTGACTTTC.

The chain is built from TRBV29-1 and TRBJ2-7; 8 nucleotides align to TRBD2. The trim removed 4 bases at V and 2 bases at J, leaving 13 bases unmatched. The CDR3 loop spans 16 amino acids. In germline, CDR1 is SQVTM, CDR2 ANQGSEA. The CDR3, as DNA: TGCAGCGTTGTCCCCCTCCGGGAGGGGGTAACCTACGAGCAGTACTTC. Translation: CSVVPLREGVTYEQYF.

This chain connects TRBV11-2 to TRBJ1-4; no clear D gene. The V end lost 6 bases, the J end lost 5 bases, and 4 bases lay between the germline ends. CDR3 length: 11 amino acids. Germline CDR1 and CDR2: SGHAT and FQNNGV. The CDR3 sequence: CASSENEKLFF. The CDR3 nucleotides are TGTGCCAGCAGTGAGAATGAAAAACTGTTTTTT.

The chain uses TRBV2 and TRBJ2-1; 10 bases line up with TRBD2. The CDR3 is 14 amino acids. Germline assignment: CDR1 SNHLY and CDR2 FYNNEI. V dropped 5 bases and J dropped 9; count of bases not matched to a gene: 7. The CDR3 spells CASSFASGSGEQFF. For the CDR3, the DNA is TGTGCCAGCAGTTTCGCTAGCGGGAGTGGTGAGCAGTTCTTC.

This clone was counted once. The chain couples TRBV11-2 to TRBJ2-7; D perhaps matches TRBD1 (6 bases). This CDR3 is 16 amino acids long. V lost 1 base and J 1 base, leaving 14 bases between the germline ends. CDR1 is SGHAT, CDR2 FQNNGV, per germline. The CDR3 reads CASSLVQGTVSYEQYF. As DNA, the CDR3 is TGTGCCAGCAGCTTAGTGCAGGGGACCGTTTCCTACGAGCAGTACTTC.

For the CDR3, the DNA is TGTGCCATCAATGGGCAGAACACCGGGGAGCTGTTTTTT. Its translation is CAINGQNTGELFF. V is TRBV10-3 and J is TRBJ2-2, with D uncertain. V was trimmed by 7 bases and J by 1 base, leaving 7 bases between them. CDR1 and CDR2 from the germline V gene are ENHRY and SYGVKD. The CDR3 runs 13 residues.

V is TRBV27 and J is TRBJ2-5; tentatively, D is TRBD1 (5 bases). V lost 0 bases and J lost 1, with 9 bases in between. CDR3 length: 15 amino acids. The V gene's germline CDR1 is MNHEY and CDR2 SMNVEV (reference sequence). CDR3 coding DNA: TGTGCCAGCAGTTTATCATCAGGGCTCCAAGAGACCCAGTACTTC. Protein: CASSLSSGLQETQYF.

This clone was recorded a few times. The chain uses TRBV11-2 and TRBJ1-1; D remains ambiguous. The CDR3 spans 13 residues. The V end was cut by 4 bases, the J end by 4 bases, with 10 bases between. Germline values: CDR1 SGHAT, CDR2 FQNNGV. CDR3 nucleotide sequence: TGTGCCAGCAGCTCCTTCTTCGCCACTGAAGCTTTCTTT. This codes for CASSSFFATEAFF.

This chain uses TRBV2 with TRBJ2-2, with TRBD2 matching over 8 bases. The CDR3 covers 18 residues. Germline-derived CDR1 and CDR2 are SNHLY and FYNNEI. V dropped 4 bases and J dropped 4; count of bases not matched to a gene: 14. The CDR3 bases are TGTGCCAGCAGTGCGTGGAATCTCGGGAGGGCCGGCACCGGGGAGCTGTTTTTT. Translated: CASSAWNLGRAGTGELFF.

The chain carries TRBV7-8 and TRBJ2-2, with 9 positions matching TRBD2. The V gene's germline CDR1 is SGHVS and CDR2 FQNEAQ. V trimming: 4 bases; J trimming: 2 bases; junction bases outside the gene matches: 2. The CDR3 contains 15 residues. CDR3 protein: CASSSLAGNTGELFF. CDR3 nucleotides: TGTGCCAGCAGCTCACTAGCGGGTAACACCGGGGAGCTGTTTTTT. Drawing the rest from reference TRBV7-8 and TRBJ2-2, the complete variable domain is GAGVSQSPRYKVAKRGQDVALRCDPISGHVSLFWYQQALGQGPEFLTYFQNEAQLDKSGLPSDRFFAERPEGSVSTLKIQRTQQEDSAVYLCASSSLAGNTGELFFGEGSRLTVL.

The V call is TRBV14, the J call TRBJ2-7; 11 bases are shared with TRBD2. This CDR3 is 15 amino acids long. With 2 bases clipped from V and 6 bases from J, the junction kept 6 bases outside the gene matches. Germline assignment: CDR1 SGHDN and CDR2 FVKESK. CDR3 in DNA: TGTGCCAGCAGCCAAATAGCGGGAGGGCCCGTCGAGCAGTACTTC. Translated, it gives CASSQIAGGPVEQYF.

The J gene is TRBJ2-1, the V gene TRBV19; D may be TRBD1 (5 bases). Germline CDR1 and CDR2: LNHDA and SQIVND (reference sequence). The CDR3 extends over 17 amino acids. Trimming took 3 bases from V and 0 from J, leaving 15 bases between them. DNA of the CDR3: TGTGCCAGTAGTATTATCTCAGGGTCCGACTCCTACAATGAGCAGTTCTTC. Translating it yields CASSIISGSDSYNEQFF.

The gene calls are TRBV4-3 and TRBJ2-7, with 7 bases fitting TRBD1. The CDR3 consists of 14 residues. The ends lost 4 bases at V and 0 bases at J; junction bases unmatched: 3. The V gene's germline CDR1 is LGHNA and CDR2 YSLEER. CDR3 loop: CASSPGTASYEQYF. CDR3 DNA: TGCGCCAGCAGCCCCGGGACAGCCTCCTACGAGCAGTACTTC.

This chain links TRBV9 with TRBJ2-7, with a weak D call TRBD2 (6 bases). V lost 1 base, J lost 3 bases, and 14 bases lay in between. The germline V gene has CDR1 SGDLS and CDR2 YYNGEE. The CDR3 extends over 15 amino acids. CDR3 sequence: CASSVSSREDYEQYF. The DNA of the CDR3 is TGTGCCAGCAGCGTATCCTCTAGGGAGGACTACGAGCAGTACTTC.

The chain is built from TRBV6-6 and TRBJ2-5; D gene unclear. Per germline, CDR1 MNHNY and CDR2 SVGAGI (reference sequence). Trimming shortened V by 5 bases and J by 7 bases, and 20 bases separated the two germline ends. The CDR3 spans 15 residues. This chain's CDR3 is CASSPNWTAGGTQYF. The DNA of the CDR3 is TGTGCCAGCAGTCCTAATTGGACCGCCGGTGGGACCCAGTACTTC.

This clone was counted once. This rearrangement joins TRBV21-1 to TRBJ2-7; the table names TRBD1, a call not compared with the DNA. TRBV21-1 is a pseudogene segment. CDR3 length equals 15 residues. CDR3 sequence reads: CASSKAGDNLHEQYF. The CDR3 DNA follows: TGTGCCAGCAGCAAAGCGGGGGACAACCTCCACGAGCAGTACTTC.

The chain couples TRBV7-9 to TRBJ2-3; D unresolved. Germline assignment: CDR1 SEHNR and CDR2 FQNEAQ (reference sequence). V was clipped by 6 bases and J by 5 bases, with 9 bases between them. The CDR3 extends over 12 amino acids. CDR3 sequence reads: CASSVVGDTQYF. The DNA for the CDR3 is TGTGCCAGCAGTGTCGTGGGAGATACGCAGTATTTT.

The chain has TRBV15 and TRBJ2-1; possibly TRBD2 for D (5 bases). The V gene lost 3 bases and the J gene lost 5 bases, with 5 bases spanning the gap. CDR3 length: 12 residues. Germline CDR1 LNHNV, CDR2 YYDKDF (reference sequence). As DNA, the CDR3 is TGTGCCACCAGCAGGGGAGACAATGAGCAGTTCTTC. Its translation is CATSRGDNEQFF.

V and J are TRBV7-9 and TRBJ2-1; 13 bases are a match to TRBD2. The V and J ends lost 0 bases and 3 bases, in that order; junction bases with no gene match: 2. This CDR3 is built from 17 residues. Germline V gene data show CDR1 as SEHNR and CDR2 as FQNEAQ (reference sequence). CDR3 protein: CASSLAGLAGDYNEQFF. The CDR3 DNA sequence: TGTGCCAGCAGCTTAGCAGGACTAGCGGGAGACTACAATGAGCAGTTCTTC.

This chain links TRBV14 with TRBJ2-7; weak D call: TRBD2 (7 bases). This CDR3 is built from 14 residues. Germline CDR1 and CDR2: SGHDN and FVKESK. The V gene lost 2 bases and the J gene lost 6 bases, with 14 bases spanning the gap. The CDR3 here is CASSQFGGASEQYF. The DNA of the CDR3 is TGTGCCAGCAGCCAATTTGGGGGGGCCAGCGAGCAGTACTTC.